Shown below are 29 T cell receptor beta chains from a single sample sequenced in a study of T cell responses to AZD1222 COVID-19 vaccine (dated by TCRdb to about 2021). The method behind the library was the immunoSEQ multiplex PCR assay. TCRdb retrieved this table from immuneACCESS and kept in-frame rearrangements only. Not all clones are present; in checked studies, unresolved V genes account for under half, and no reason is known for the remainder. The sample table lists about 140,000 clones, 88% of them with a count of one. Around 3.5% of the sample comes from the top ten. The time point label of this sample denotes: baseline before first vaccination. The sequences come from peripheral blood, collected on day 0 of AZD1222 vaccination. These receptors were obtained from an adult in good health.

V gene TRBV3-1 (or the pseudogene TRBV3-2) combines with J gene TRBJ1-1; D is perhaps TRBD1 (5 bases). The germline V gene has CDR1 LGHDT and CDR2 YNNKEL (reference sequence). The germline V and J ends were trimmed by 1 base and 5 bases, with 11 bases remaining between them. This CDR3 is 14 amino acids long. CDR3 region: CASSQVRVGTEAFF. In DNA, the CDR3 is TGTGCCAGCAGCCAAGTCAGGGTGGGGACTGAAGCTTTCTTT.

This clone showed up just a few times. This may arise from a read error, as a much more abundant clone is one base away. Distinct nucleotide sequences in the sample also encode this CDR3. The V gene is TRBV2, the J gene TRBJ1-1; D remains ambiguous. The CDR3 consists of 11 residues. Between the trimmed V and J ends, which lost 7 bases and 2 bases, there was a span of 5 bases. Germline loops: CDR1 SNHLY, CDR2 FYNNEI. The DNA of the CDR3 is TGTGCCAGCAATACAAACACTGAAGCTTTCTTT. Amino acids: CASNTNTEAFF.

A note on this clone: The same CDR3 is also encoded by other DNA sequences in this sample. As DNA, the CDR3 is TGTGCCAGCAGCCTCGCGGGTGAAGCTTTCTTT. Protein: CASSLAGEAFF. The chain carries TRBV12-3 or TRBV12-4 and TRBJ1-1, with D uncertain. This CDR3 region has 11 residues. The V gene lost 6 bases and the J gene lost 7 bases, with 9 bases spanning the gap.

The chain combines TRBV5-1 with TRBJ2-1, with D uncertain. V gave up 5 bases and J gave up 0 bases, with 9 bases separating them. Germline V gene lookup returns CDR1 SGHRS and CDR2 YFSETQ. The CDR3 has 14 residues. For the CDR3, the DNA is TGCGCCAGCAGTAAGGGTAGCTCCTACAATGAGCAGTTCTTC. Translated, it gives CASSKGSSYNEQFF.

The chain couples TRBV6-5 to TRBJ1-3, with TRBD1 matching over 7 bases. V shed 6 bases, J shed 0 bases, and the junction held 5 bases outside the gene matches. CDR3 length: 15 amino acids. Germline CDR1 MNHEY, CDR2 SVGAGI. CDR3 amino acids: CASRPTGSSGNTIYF. The DNA of the CDR3 is TGTGCCAGCAGACCGACAGGGAGCTCTGGAAACACCATATATTTT.

The sample holds one count of this clone. This sequence joins TRBV29-1 and TRBJ1-2; possible D gene TRBD1, 5 bases. Trimming took off 1 base at V and 7 bases at J, with 10 bases between the two ends. The CDR3 is made up of 12 amino acids. The germline CDR1 and CDR2 sequences are SQVTM and ANQGSEA. CDR3 in amino acids: CSVEGQYSGYTF. The CDR3 DNA reads as TGCAGCGTTGAAGGACAGTATTCTGGCTACACCTTC. Looking up the rest from reference TRBV29-1 and TRBJ1-2 gives the full variable domain: SAVISQKPSRDICQRGTSLTIQCQVDSQVTMMFWYRQQPGQSLTLIATANQGSEATYESGFVIDKFPISRPNLTFSTLTVSNMSPEDSSIYLCSVEGQYSGYTFGSGTRLTVV.

The CDR3 is CASSQSAGLNTEAFF. Written as DNA, the CDR3 is TGCGCCAGCAGTCAATCTGCAGGCTTGAACACTGAAGCTTTCTTT. The chain couples TRBV23-1 to TRBJ1-1; unclear D gene. TRBV23-1 falls under the ORF class, with uncertain function. V was trimmed by 0 bases and J by 0 bases, leaving 8 bases between them. There are 15 residues in the CDR3.

This rearrangement joins TRBV3-1 (or the pseudogene TRBV3-2) to TRBJ1-2; D unclear. The germline V gene encodes CDR1 LGHDT and CDR2 YNNKEL (reference sequence). The CDR3 is made up of 13 amino acids. Trimming took off 2 bases at V and 5 bases at J, with 9 bases between the two ends. The CDR3 nucleotides are TGTGCCAGCAGCCAACCCGACTTATATGGCTACACCTTC. Amino acid sequence: CASSQPDLYGYTF.

This chain joins TRBV19 and TRBJ2-1; 10 bases fit TRBD2. The CDR3 extends over 18 amino acids. Germline CDR1 LNHDA, CDR2 SQIVND (reference sequence). The V gene end was trimmed by 0 bases and the J gene end by 2 bases; junction bases not matched to a gene: 7. In DNA, the CDR3 is TGTGCCAGTAGTATAGATCCCCTAACTAGCGGGGCCTACAATGAGCAGTTCTTC. Amino acid sequence: CASSIDPLTSGAYNEQFF.

The V and J genes are TRBV5-4 and TRBJ2-1; 7 nucleotides align to TRBD2. Trimming removed 4 bases from V and 4 bases from J; junction bases left unmatched: 11. The length of the CDR3 is 16 residues. Germline V gene data show CDR1 as SGHNT and CDR2 as YYREEE (reference sequence). The CDR3 DNA reads TGTGCCAGCAGCGCCTCGGGACTAACCCCTTACAATGAGCAGTTCTTC. Translating it yields CASSASGLTPYNEQFF.

The rearrangement links TRBV7-2 to TRBJ1-3, with D possibly being TRBD1 (5 bases). V was cut by 1 base and J by 2 bases, with 9 bases left in between. Germline V lookup: CDR1 SGHTA, CDR2 FQGNSA. The CDR3 is made up of 15 amino acids. CDR3 coding DNA: TGTGCCAGCAGCTTAGGGGGCGGGACTGGAAACACCATATATTTT. Protein: CASSLGGGTGNTIYF.

The rearrangement links TRBV13 to TRBJ2-3; possibly TRBD1 for D (6 bases). The length of the CDR3 is 17 residues. V was trimmed by 5 bases and J by 5 bases, leaving 23 bases between them. CDR1 is PRHDT, CDR2 FYEKMQ, per germline (reference sequence). In DNA form, the CDR3 reads TGTGCCAGCAGCCGTAGTAGAGACAGGTCCTCGGAAGATACGCAGTATTTT. Translating gives CASSRSRDRSSEDTQYF.

The chain employs TRBV19 and TRBJ2-7; 7 bases fit TRBD2. Germline loops: CDR1 LNHDA, CDR2 SQIVND (reference sequence). Trimming at V came to 6 bases and at J to 2 bases, leaving 10 bases not matched to a gene. This CDR3 region has 15 residues. For the CDR3, the DNA is TGTGCCAGTAGCCCACCGGGACTATCACCCTACGAGCAGTACTTC. Encoded protein: CASSPPGLSPYEQYF. The full variable domain, in which reference TRBV19 and TRBJ2-7 provide the parts outside the CDR3, is DGGITQSPKYLFRKEGQNVTLSCEQNLNHDAMYWYRQDPGQGLRLIYYSQIVNDFQKGDIAEGYSVSREKKESFPLTVTSAQKNPTAFYLCASSPPGLSPYEQYFGPGTRLTVT.

This rearrangement joins TRBV6-5 to TRBJ2-7; 9 bases map to TRBD1. The germline CDR1 and CDR2 sequences are MNHEY and SVGAGI. The V segment lost 9 bases and the J segment 4 bases; nucleotides outside the gene matches: 10. The CDR3 totals 14 residues. CDR3 amino acids: CASQPGQGVYEQYF. CDR3 nucleotide sequence: TGTGCCAGTCAACCGGGACAGGGTGTTTACGAGCAGTACTTC.

V and J are TRBV19 and TRBJ2-7, with a possible D match to TRBD2 (6 bases). V dropped 5 bases and J dropped 3 bases, with 14 bases sitting between them. Germline assignment: CDR1 LNHDA and CDR2 SQIVND (reference sequence). This CDR3 comprises 14 residues. CDR3 DNA: TGTGCCAGTAGTCCCGGGGGTAGCGGCTACGAGCAGTACTTC. Translating it yields CASSPGGSGYEQYF.

This chain joins TRBV6-7 and TRBJ1-2, with no clear D. TRBV6-7 qualifies as an ORF whose function is uncertain. The CDR3 runs to 12 residues. The V and J ends lost 7 bases and 8 bases respectively, with 14 bases between them. The CDR3 spells CASTLGGFGYTF. The CDR3 nucleotides read TGTGCCAGCACCTTAGGTGGTTTCGGCTACACCTTC.

The rearrangement joins TRBV2 to TRBJ1-2; D is unclear. CDR1 is SNHLY, CDR2 FYNNEI, per germline. The CDR3 consists of 10 residues. Trimming left V 8 bases short and J 8 bases short, with 9 bases between. The CDR3: CASPGRGYTF. As DNA, the CDR3 is TGTGCCAGCCCGGGTCGGGGCTACACCTTC.

This clone was picked up one time. The chain links TRBV6-6 to TRBJ2-6; TRBD1 is a possible D gene (6 bases). From germline, CDR1 is MNHNY and CDR2 SVGAGI (reference sequence). V was pared by 8 bases and J by 2 bases, with 16 bases between. The CDR3 extends over 16 amino acids. CDR3 residues: CASGKNRVAGANVLTF. CDR3 nucleotide sequence: TGTGCCAGCGGGAAGAACAGGGTGGCTGGGGCCAACGTCCTGACTTTC.

The J gene is TRBJ2-7, the V gene TRBV30; D is possibly TRBD2 (6 bases). V lost 4 bases, J lost 2 bases, and 18 bases lay in between. Germline loops: CDR1 GTSNPN, CDR2 SVGIG (reference sequence). The CDR3 length is 15 residues. CDR3 coding DNA: TGTGCCTGGACCATGGGGGGAGCGGTTCCCTACGAGCAGTACTTC. Protein product: CAWTMGGAVPYEQYF. Supplemented by reference TRBV30 and TRBJ2-7, the full variable domain reads SQTIHQWPATLVQPVGSPLSLECTVEGTSNPNLYWYRQAAGRGLQLLFYSVGIGQISSEVPQNLSASRPQDRQFILSSKKLLLSDSGFYLCAWTMGGAVPYEQYFGPGTRLTVT.

The J gene is TRBJ2-7, the V gene TRBV4-2; 10 bases map to TRBD2. The length of the CDR3 is 16 residues. The J segment lost 5 bases and the V segment lost 0 bases, leaving 7 bases of the junction unmatched. The germline gives CDR1 LGHNA, CDR2 YNFKEQ. The DNA of the CDR3 is TGTGCCAGCAGCCAAGAGGGAGCTAGCGGGAGCGACGAGCAGTACTTC. It encodes CASSQEGASGSDEQYF.

The rearrangement links TRBV30 to TRBJ2-7; tentatively, D is TRBD1 (7 bases). CDR1 and CDR2 (germline): GTSNPN, SVGIG (reference sequence). V was clipped by 2 bases and J by 3 bases, with 14 bases between them. The CDR3 covers 14 residues. Here the CDR3 reads CAWSLGGGFYEQYF. The CDR3 DNA is TGTGCCTGGAGTTTAGGAGGGGGCTTCTACGAGCAGTACTTC.

This clone has a single count. V and J are TRBV24-1 and TRBJ2-1, with 7 positions matching TRBD2. Germline CDR1 reads KGHDR; CDR2 reads SFDVKD. Germline trimming cut 4 bases from V and 13 bases from J; bases unmatched to any gene: 9. The CDR3 totals 13 residues. The CDR3 spells CATSESSRGVQFF. The CDR3 DNA sequence: TGTGCCACCAGTGAATCCTCCCGGGGGGTACAGTTCTTC.

The chain uses TRBV29-1 and TRBJ2-3, with 8 bases that match TRBD1. From germline, CDR1 is SQVTM and CDR2 ANQGSEA. Losses at the gene ends were 2 bases for V and 0 bases for J; bases not matched to a gene: 4. The CDR3 covers 15 residues. This CDR3 is CSVETTGVSTDTQYF. The CDR3 DNA is TGCAGCGTTGAAACGACAGGGGTCAGCACAGATACGCAGTATTTT.

The chain combines TRBV18 with TRBJ2-1; 11 bases map to TRBD2. The CDR3 runs 19 residues. V dropped 4 bases and J dropped 3; count of bases not matched to a gene: 14. From germline, CDR1 is KGHSH and CDR2 LQKENI. The DNA of the CDR3 is TGTGCCAGCTCACTCGGGGCTAGCGGGAGGACGAAAATCTACAATGAGCAGTTCTTC. This sequence encodes CASSLGASGRTKIYNEQFF.

V usage is TRBV4-2 and J usage is TRBJ2-1; D gene unclear. Germline CDR1 is LGHNA and CDR2 is YNFKEQ. This CDR3 is 13 amino acids long. Trimming removed 2 bases from V and 8 bases from J, with 10 bases in between. The CDR3 reads CASSQSSRDEQFF. CDR3 bases: TGTGCCAGCAGCCAATCTTCCCGGGATGAGCAGTTCTTC.

This clone was detected a few times. V is TRBV30 and J is TRBJ2-7; 7 bases are a match to TRBD1. V trimming: 2 bases; J trimming: 2 bases; junction bases outside the gene matches: 3. There are 13 residues in the CDR3. Germline CDR1 and CDR2: GTSNPN and SVGIG (reference sequence). Written as DNA, the CDR3 is TGTGCCTGGAGTTTGGGACAGACCTACGAGCAGTACTTC. Protein sequence: CAWSLGQTYEQYF. Complete variable domain (other parts from reference TRBV30 and TRBJ2-7): SQTIHQWPATLVQPVGSPLSLECTVEGTSNPNLYWYRQAAGRGLQLLFYSVGIGQISSEVPQNLSASRPQDRQFILSSKKLLLSDSGFYLCAWSLGQTYEQYFGPGTRLTVT.

V gene TRBV2 combines with J gene TRBJ2-7; TRBD2 agrees at 13 bases. Trimming cost V 7 bases and J 1 base; bases outside gene matches: 4. Germline-derived CDR1 and CDR2 are SNHLY and FYNNEI. The CDR3 contains 15 residues. This chain's CDR3 is CASTPLAGGSYEQYF. For the CDR3, the DNA is TGTGCCAGCACCCCACTAGCGGGAGGGTCCTACGAGCAGTACTTC.

V is TRBV19 and J is TRBJ1-2; 9 bases map to TRBD1. This CDR3 has 15 amino acids. Germline V gene data show CDR1 as LNHDA and CDR2 as SQIVND (reference sequence). V shed 6 bases, J shed 0 bases, and the junction held 5 bases outside the gene matches. CDR3 bases: TGTGCCAGTAGCGGACAGGGGAATTCTAACTATGGCTACACCTTC. Translating it yields CASSGQGNSNYGYTF.

The J gene is TRBJ1-4, the V gene TRBV5-1; D call uncertain. Germline V lookup: CDR1 SGHRS, CDR2 YFSETQ. This CDR3 region has 15 residues. Between the trimmed V and J ends, which lost 4 bases and 3 bases, there was a span of 13 bases. The CDR3 reads CASSAVRGANEKLFF. For the CDR3, the DNA is TGCGCCAGCAGCGCCGTCCGAGGAGCTAATGAAAAACTGTTTTTT. Complete variable domain (other parts from reference TRBV5-1 and TRBJ1-4): KAGVTQTPRYLIKTRGQQVTLSCSPISGHRSVSWYQQTPGQGLQFLFEYFSETQRNKGNFPGRFSGRQFSNSRSEMNVSTLELGDSALYLCASSAVRGANEKLFFGSGTQLSVL.